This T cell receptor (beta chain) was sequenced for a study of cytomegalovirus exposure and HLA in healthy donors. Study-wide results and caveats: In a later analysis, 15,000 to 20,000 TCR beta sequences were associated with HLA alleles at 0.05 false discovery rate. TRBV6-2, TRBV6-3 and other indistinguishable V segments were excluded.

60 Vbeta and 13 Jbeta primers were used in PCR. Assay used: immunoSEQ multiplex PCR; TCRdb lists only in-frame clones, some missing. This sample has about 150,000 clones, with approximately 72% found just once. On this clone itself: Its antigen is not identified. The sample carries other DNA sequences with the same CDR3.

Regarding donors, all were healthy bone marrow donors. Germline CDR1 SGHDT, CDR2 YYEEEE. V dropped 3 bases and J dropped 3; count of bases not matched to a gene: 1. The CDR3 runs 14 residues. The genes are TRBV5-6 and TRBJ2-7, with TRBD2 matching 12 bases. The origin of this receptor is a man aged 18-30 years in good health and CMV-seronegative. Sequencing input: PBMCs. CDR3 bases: TGTGCCAGCAGCTCGGGACTAGCGGGCTACGAGCAGTACTTC. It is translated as CASSSGLAGYEQYF.